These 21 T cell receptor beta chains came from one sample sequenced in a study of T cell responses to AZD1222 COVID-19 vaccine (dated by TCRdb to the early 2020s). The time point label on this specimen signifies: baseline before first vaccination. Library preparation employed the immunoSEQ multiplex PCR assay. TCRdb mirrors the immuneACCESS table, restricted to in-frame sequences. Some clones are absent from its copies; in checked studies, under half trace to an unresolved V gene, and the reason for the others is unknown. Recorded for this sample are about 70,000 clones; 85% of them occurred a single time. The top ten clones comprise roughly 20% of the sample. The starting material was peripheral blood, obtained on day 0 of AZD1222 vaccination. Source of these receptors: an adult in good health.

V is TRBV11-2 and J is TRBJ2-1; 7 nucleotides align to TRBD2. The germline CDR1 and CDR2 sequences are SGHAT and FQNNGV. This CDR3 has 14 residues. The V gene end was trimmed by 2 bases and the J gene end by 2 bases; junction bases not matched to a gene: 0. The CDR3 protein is CASSLSGTYNEQFF. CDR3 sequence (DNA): TGTGCCAGCAGCTTAAGCGGGACCTACAATGAGCAGTTCTTC. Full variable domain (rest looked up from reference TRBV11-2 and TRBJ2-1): EAGVAQSPRYKIIEKRQSVAFWCNPISGHATLYWYQQILGQGPKLLIQFQNNGVVDDSQLPKDRFSAERLKGVDSTLKIQPAKLEDSAVYLCASSLSGTYNEQFFGPGTRLTVL.

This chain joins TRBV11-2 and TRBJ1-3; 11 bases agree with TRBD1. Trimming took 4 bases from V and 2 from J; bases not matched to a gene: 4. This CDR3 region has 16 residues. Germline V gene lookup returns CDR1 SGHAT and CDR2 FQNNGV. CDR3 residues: CASSSPGQGAGNTIYF. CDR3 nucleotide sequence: TGTGCCAGCAGCTCGCCGGGACAGGGGGCTGGAAACACCATATATTTT.

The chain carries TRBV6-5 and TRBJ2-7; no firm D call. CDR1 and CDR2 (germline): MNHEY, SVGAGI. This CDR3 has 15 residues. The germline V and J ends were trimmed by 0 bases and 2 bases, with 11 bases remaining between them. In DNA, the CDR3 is TGTGCCAGCAGTTACTCTTCCCGAAACACCTACGAGCAGTACTTC. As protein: CASSYSSRNTYEQYF.

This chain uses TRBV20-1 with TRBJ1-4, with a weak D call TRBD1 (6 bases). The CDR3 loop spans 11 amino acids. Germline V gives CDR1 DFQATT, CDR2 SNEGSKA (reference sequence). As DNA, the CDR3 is TGCAGCCTTTGGGGGCACGAAAAACTGTTTTTT. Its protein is CSLWGHEKLFF.

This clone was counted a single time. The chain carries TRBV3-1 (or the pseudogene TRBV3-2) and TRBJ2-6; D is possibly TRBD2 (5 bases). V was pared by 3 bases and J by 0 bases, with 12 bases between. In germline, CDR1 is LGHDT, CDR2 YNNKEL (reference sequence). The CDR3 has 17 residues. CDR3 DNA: TGTGCCAGCAGCCACCACGGACTTGACTCTGGGGCCAACGTCCTGACTTTC. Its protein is CASSHHGLDSGANVLTF.

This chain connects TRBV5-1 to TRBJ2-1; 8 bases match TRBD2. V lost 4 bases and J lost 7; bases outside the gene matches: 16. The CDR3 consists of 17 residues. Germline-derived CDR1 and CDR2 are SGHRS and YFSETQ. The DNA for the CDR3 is TGCGCCAGCAGCCCCGTCGCCAGCGGGGGTACGGGAAATGAGCAGTTCTTC. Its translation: CASSPVASGGTGNEQFF.

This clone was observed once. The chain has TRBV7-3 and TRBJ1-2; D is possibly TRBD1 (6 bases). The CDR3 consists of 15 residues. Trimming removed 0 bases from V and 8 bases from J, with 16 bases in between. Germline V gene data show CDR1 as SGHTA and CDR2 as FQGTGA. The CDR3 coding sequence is TGTGCCAGCAGCTTAACCGGGACACCCACGGGCGGCTACACCTTC. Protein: CASSLTGTPTGGYTF.

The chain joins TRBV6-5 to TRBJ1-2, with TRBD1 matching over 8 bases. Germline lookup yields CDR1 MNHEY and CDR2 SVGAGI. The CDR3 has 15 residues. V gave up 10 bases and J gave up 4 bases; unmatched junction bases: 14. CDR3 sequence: CATESGQGGIYGYTF. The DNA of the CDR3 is TGTGCCACCGAGTCAGGACAGGGTGGAATCTATGGCTACACCTTC.

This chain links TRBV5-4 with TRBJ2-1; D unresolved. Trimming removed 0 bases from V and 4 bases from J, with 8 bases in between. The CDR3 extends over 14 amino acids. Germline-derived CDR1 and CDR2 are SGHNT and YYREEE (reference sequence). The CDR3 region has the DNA TGTGCCAGCAGCTTGGGTGCAAGTTACAATGAGCAGTTCTTC. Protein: CASSLGASYNEQFF.

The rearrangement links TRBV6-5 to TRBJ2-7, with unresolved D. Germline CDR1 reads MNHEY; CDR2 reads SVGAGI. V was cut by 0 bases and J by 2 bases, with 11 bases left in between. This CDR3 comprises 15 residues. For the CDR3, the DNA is TGTGCCAGCAGTTACTCAAACAGTTTACCCTACGAGCAGTACTTC. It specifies CASSYSNSLPYEQYF.

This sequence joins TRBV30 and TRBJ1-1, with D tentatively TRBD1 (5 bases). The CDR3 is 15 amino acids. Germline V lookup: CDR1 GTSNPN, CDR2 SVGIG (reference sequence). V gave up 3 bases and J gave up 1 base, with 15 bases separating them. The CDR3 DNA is TGTGCCTGGAGCCCACCCGGGACGGCGAACACTGAAGCTTTCTTT. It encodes CAWSPPGTANTEAFF.

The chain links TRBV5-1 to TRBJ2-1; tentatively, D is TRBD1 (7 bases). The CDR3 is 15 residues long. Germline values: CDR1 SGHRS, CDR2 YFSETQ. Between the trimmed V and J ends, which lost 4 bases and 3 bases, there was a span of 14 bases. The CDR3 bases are TGCGCCAGCAGCGGGGGGACAGAATTCTACAATGAGCAGTTCTTC. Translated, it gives CASSGGTEFYNEQFF. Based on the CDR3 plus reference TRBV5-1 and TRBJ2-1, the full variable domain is KAGVTQTPRYLIKTRGQQVTLSCSPISGHRSVSWYQQTPGQGLQFLFEYFSETQRNKGNFPGRFSGRQFSNSRSEMNVSTLELGDSALYLCASSGGTEFYNEQFFGPGTRLTVL.

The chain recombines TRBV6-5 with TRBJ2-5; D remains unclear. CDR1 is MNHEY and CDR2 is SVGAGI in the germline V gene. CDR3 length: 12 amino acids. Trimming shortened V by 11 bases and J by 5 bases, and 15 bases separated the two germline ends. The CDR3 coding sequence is TGTGCCTCCGCCGGTCTTGGGGAGACCCAGTACTTC. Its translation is CASAGLGETQYF.

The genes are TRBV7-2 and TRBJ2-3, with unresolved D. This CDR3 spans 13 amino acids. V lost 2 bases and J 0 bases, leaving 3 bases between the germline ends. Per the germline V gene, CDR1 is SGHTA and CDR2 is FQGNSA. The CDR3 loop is CASSLSSTDTQYF. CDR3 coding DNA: TGTGCCAGCAGCTTAAGCAGCACAGATACGCAGTATTTT.

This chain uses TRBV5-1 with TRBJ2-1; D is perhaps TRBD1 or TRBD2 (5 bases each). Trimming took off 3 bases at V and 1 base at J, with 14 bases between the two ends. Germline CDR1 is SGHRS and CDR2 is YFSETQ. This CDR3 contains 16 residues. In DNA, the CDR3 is TGCGCCAGCAGCTACGGGACGACCCCTTCCTACAATGAGCAGTTCTTC. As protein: CASSYGTTPSYNEQFF.

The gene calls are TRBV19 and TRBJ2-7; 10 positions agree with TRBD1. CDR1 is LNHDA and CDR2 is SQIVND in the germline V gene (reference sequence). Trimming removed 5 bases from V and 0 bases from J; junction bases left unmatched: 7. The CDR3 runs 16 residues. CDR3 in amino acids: CASSRPGTGASYEQYF. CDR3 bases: TGTGCCAGTAGTCGCCCGGGGACAGGGGCCTCCTACGAGCAGTACTTC.

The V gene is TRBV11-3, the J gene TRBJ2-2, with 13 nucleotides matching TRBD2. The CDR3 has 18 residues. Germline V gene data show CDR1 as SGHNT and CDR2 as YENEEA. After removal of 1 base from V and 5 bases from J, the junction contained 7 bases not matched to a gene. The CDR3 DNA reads TGTGCCAGCAGCTTAGTCCTACTAGCGGGGGGGACGACCGGGGAGCTGTTTTTT. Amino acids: CASSLVLLAGGTTGELFF.

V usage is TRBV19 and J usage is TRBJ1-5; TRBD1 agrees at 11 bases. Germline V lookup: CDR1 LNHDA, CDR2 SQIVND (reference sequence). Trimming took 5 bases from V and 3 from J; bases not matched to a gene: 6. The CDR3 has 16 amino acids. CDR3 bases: TGTGCCAGTAGTGGGACAGGGGGAGCGAACAATCAGCCCCAGCATTTT. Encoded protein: CASSGTGGANNQPQHF.

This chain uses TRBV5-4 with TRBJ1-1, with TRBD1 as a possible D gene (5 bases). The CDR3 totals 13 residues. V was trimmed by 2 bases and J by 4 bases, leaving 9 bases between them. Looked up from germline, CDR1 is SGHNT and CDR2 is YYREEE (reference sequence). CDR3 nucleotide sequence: TGTGCCAGCAGCTTCTTTGGGGGCACTGAAGCTTTCTTT. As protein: CASSFFGGTEAFF.

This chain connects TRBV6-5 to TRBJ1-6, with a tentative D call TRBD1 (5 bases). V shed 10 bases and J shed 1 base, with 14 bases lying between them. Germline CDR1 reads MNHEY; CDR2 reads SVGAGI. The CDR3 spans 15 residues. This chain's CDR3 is CATSRVRSYNSPLHF. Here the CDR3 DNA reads TGTGCCACCAGCAGGGTGCGGTCCTATAATTCACCCCTCCACTTT.

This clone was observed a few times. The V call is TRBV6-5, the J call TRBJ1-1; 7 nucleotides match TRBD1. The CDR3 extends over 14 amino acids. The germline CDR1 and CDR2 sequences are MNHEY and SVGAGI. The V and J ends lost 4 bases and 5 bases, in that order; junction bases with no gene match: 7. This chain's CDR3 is CASSSLTGRTEAFF. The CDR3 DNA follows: TGTGCCAGCAGTTCGCTGACAGGGCGTACTGAAGCTTTCTTT.